The rows below give T cell receptor beta chains drawn from one sample of a study of T cell repertoires in cytomegalovirus infection. Using its own MiXCR run on the reads, TCRdb lists one record per CDR3 protein. The sample consists of fewer than 1,000,000 distinct CDR3 sequences, roughly 30% of them appearing once. No antigen has been identified for these receptors. Sequencing used cultured CD8+ T cells from PBMCs, obtained from culture after CMV antigen stimulation. These receptors were collected from a human donor in good health (CMV status not recorded). Some clones in this sample may be carry-over from other donors' samples. Both conserved end residues are part of each CDR3. Fields, in order: J gene, clone size, D gene, V gene, CDR3 protein, CDR3 DNA. A D gene is named only where the DNA matches it firmly. Size values are once, few and many counts, or a class for expanded clones, and some rows have none.

TRBJ2-1 NA TRBD1 TRBV7-6 CASSLGGWDRGRLDEQFF TGTGCCAGCAGCTTAGGGGGGTGGGACAGGGGGCGCCTGGATGAGCAGTTCTTC
TRBJ2-1 NA TRBD1 TRBV27 CASSKTGTGIYNEQFF TGTGCCAGCAGTAAAACCGGGACAGGGATCTACAATGAGCAGTTCTTC
TRBJ2-7 NA TRBD2 TRBV4-1 CASSQRGLAGNYEQYF TGCGCCAGCAGCCAACGCGGACTAGCGGGGAACTACGAGCAGTACTTC
TRBJ1-1 NA TRBD1 TRBV19 CASKQGAAEAFF TGTGCCAGCAAACAGGGGGCCGCTGAAGCTTTCTTT
TRBJ2-3 NA TRBD2 TRBV28 CASSSTKLGLAGSTDTQYF TGTGCCAGCAGTTCAACTAAATTGGGGCTAGCGGGGAGCACAGATACGCAGTATTTT
TRBJ2-1 few TRBD2 TRBV20-1 CSAPLTSGSYNEQFF TGCAGTGCTCCCCTCACCAGCGGGAGCTACAATGAGCAGTTCTTC
TRBJ1-2 NA TRBD1 TRBV24-1 CATKLTGDYGYTF TGTGCCACCAAGCTGACAGGGGACTATGGCTACACCTTC
TRBJ2-5 NA NA TRBV6-1 CASSQSLYAQETQYF TGTGCCAGCAGTCAGTCCCTCTATGCCCAAGAGACCCAGTACTTC
TRBJ2-3 many NA TRBV7-2 CASSPWGLVTDTQYF TGTGCCAGCAGCCCGTGGGGACTCGTCACAGATACGCAGTATTTT
TRBJ2-3 many NA TRBV7-9 CASRIGPDTQYF TGTGCCAGCAGGATAGGCCCAGATACGCAGTATTTT
TRBJ2-5 few TRBD2 TRBV20-1 CSARFQRGRRETQYF TGCAGTGCTAGATTTCAGCGGGGGCGAAGGGAGACCCAGTACTTC
TRBJ2-2 many NA TRBV7-2 CASLQAGRRTGELFF TGTGCCAGCCTCCAAGCAGGCCGGAGGACCGGGGAGCTGTTTTTT
TRBJ1-1 NA NA TRBV19 CASSMAEYTEAFF TGTGCCAGTAGTATGGCAGAGTACACTGAAGCTTTCTTT
TRBJ1-2 NA TRBD1 TRBV6-1 CASSPSSGGDSIYGYTF TGTGCCAGCAGTCCTAGTTCGGGAGGGGACAGCATCTATGGCTACACCTTC
TRBJ2-7 few NA TRBV6-6 CASSHRMLDEQYF TGTGCCAGCAGCCACCGGATGTTGGACGAGCAGTACTTC
TRBJ2-6 NA NA TRBV7-9 CASNDRRSGANVLTF TGTGCCAGCAACGACAGGCGCTCTGGGGCCAACGTCCTGACTTTC
TRBJ1-2 NA TRBD1 TRBV7-4 CASSSPGQWAIHGGYTF TGTGCCAGCAGCTCTCCGGGACAGTGGGCTATTCATGGTGGCTACACCTTC
TRBJ2-5 NA NA TRBV9 CASSQARDKARETQYF TGTGCCAGCAGCCAAGCGCGGGACAAGGCCCGGGAGACCCAGTACTTC
TRBJ2-2 once TRBD2 TRBV27 CASGPSSGGGTGELFF TGTGCCAGCGGACCCTCTAGCGGGGGGGGGACCGGGGAGCTGTTTTTT
TRBJ2-1 few NA TRBV5-1 CASSLEGTELYNEQFF TGCGCCAGCAGCTTGGAGGGGACGGAGCTTTACAATGAGCAGTTCTTC
TRBJ1-1 few NA TRBV6-5 CASRTGRDGPNTEAFF TGTGCCAGCAGAACAGGCAGGGATGGACCGAACACTGAAGCTTTCTTT
TRBJ2-7 few NA TRBV5-4 CASSSSFDGPYEQYF TGTGCCAGCAGCTCCTCATTCGACGGGCCCTACGAGCAGTACTTC